This section outlines one TCR beta chain sequence together with its context. Its cognate antigen is unknown. The source of the sample is a study of beta chain features in type 1 diabetes. Study results and limitations: Type 1 diabetes patients had fewer VDJ junction insertions and more deletions.

This CDR3 is built from 15 residues. Per the germline V gene, CDR1 is ENHRY and CDR2 is SYGVKD. Deletions cut 5 bases from V and 2 bases from J, with 15 bases between. What was sequenced were expressed TCRB transcripts, since all of the isolated RNA had been reverse transcribed. The average output of naive, central memory and regulatory T cell samples was 3.6 million or so reads. Repertoires were generated with immunoSEQ multiplex PCR, while TCRdb's copy carries only in-frame clones and drops some. Found here are roughly 250,000 clones, 55% to 70% of them singletons; the top ten hold 0.053%. This TCR was recovered from a man in his thirties or forties in good health. The sequenced sample consisted of naive CD4+ T cells from blood. The chain has TRBV10-3 and TRBJ2-5; maybe TRBD2 (5 bases). The CDR3, as DNA: TGTGCCATCAGTCGAGCCTCGGGGAAGCAAGAGACCCAGTACTTC. Its translation: CAISRASGKQETQYF.